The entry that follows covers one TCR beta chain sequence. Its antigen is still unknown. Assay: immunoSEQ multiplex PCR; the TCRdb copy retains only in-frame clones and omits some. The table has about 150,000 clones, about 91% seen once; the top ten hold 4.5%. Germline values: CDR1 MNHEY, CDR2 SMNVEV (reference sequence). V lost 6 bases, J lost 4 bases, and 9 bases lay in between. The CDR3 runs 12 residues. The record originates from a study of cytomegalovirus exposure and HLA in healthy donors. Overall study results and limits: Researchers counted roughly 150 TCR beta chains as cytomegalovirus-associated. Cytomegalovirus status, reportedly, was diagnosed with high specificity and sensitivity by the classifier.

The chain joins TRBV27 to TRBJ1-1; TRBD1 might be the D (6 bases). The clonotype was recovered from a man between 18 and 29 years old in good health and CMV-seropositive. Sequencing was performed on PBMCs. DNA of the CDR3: TGTGCCAGCAGAGGACAGTTCACTGAAGCTTTCTTT. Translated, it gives CASRGQFTEAFF.